This T cell receptor (beta chain) emerged from a study of human T cells and chemical hapten exposure (dated by TCRdb to the early 2020s). Looking at the study overall: For sensitization, 2% DPC in acetone was applied to an approximately 2 cm by approximately 2 cm area of upper inner arm skin. For every blood RNA sample, sequencing covered both the TCR alpha and TCR beta chains. Libraries were combined into a pool for sequencing, and differences in TCR yield between samples came mainly from small differences in library volumes within the pool. This study followed changes in the peripheral blood TCR repertoire in vivo during primary and secondary sensitization of alopecia patients to the hapten diphenylcyclopropenone (DPC). Roughly 30 alopecia patients gave blood for TCR sequencing at one to four time points (pre-sensitization, 2, 6 and 24 weeks). Alopecia areata with under or over 50% scalp involvement, alopecia totalis and alopecia universalis were represented in the patient cohort, which was mostly female. Blood was sampled from patients pre-sensitization (week 0) and at 2, 6 and about 24 weeks after DPC sensitization. Patch tests used Finn chambers with 0.01% DPC on the upper back, scored after 6 days by International Contact Dermatitis Research Group standards. Weekly therapeutic DPC doses were additionally applied to the scalp of patients throughout the approximately 25-week study period. Study-wide conclusions, independent of this receptor: Patch test score was positively correlated with the number of PT1 expanded TCRs, with significance at thresholds 8, 16 and 32 but not at 4. Significantly more large CDR3 similarity clusters were formed by expanded TCRs than by pre-sensitization or healthy control sets, consistent with antigen-driven responses. After repeated subsampling, changes were observed in the strength of the expansion versus patch-test correlation and in the threshold at which the correlation became significant. Alopecia, a presumed autoimmune disease, was present in all patients, so the immune response of the patients might differ from that of healthy individuals. DPC sensitization did not change the number of TCRs with a frequency above 1 in 1000, and there was no evidence of changes in global repertoire structure.

The sample's time point label, in plain terms: pre-sensitization, week 0. The label giving this sample's treatment or condition can be read as: therapeutic diphenylcyclopropenone sensitization with weekly scalp DPC. Total RNA was extracted from unfractionated whole blood that had been collected in Tempus Blood RNA tubes. Blood at each patch-test visit was drawn before the patch test was applied. Eligible patients were aged 18 to 70, diagnosed with alopecia, deemed suitable for DPC therapy, and excluded if pregnant. This clonotype is considered medium-sized (0.01 to 0.1%). Its cognate antigen has yet to be identified. Per-base qualities were not stored, and no clone one base away is much larger. The CDR3 covers 14 residues, taking in both the cysteine and the phenylalanine. The entry retains the CDR3 DNA only, 42 bases that are in frame from base 1. Germline trimming amounts to 5 bases on V and 2 bases on J, with 4 as the count of junction bases outside the gene matches. CDR1 and CDR2 are read off the germline V gene as SGHTA and FQGNSA.

Libraries were constructed by RACE. The data were produced on a NextSeq 500. During library preparation, unique molecular identifiers were attached to individual cDNA molecules so that TCRs could be counted quantitatively and reproducibly. In the source study's methods: A median of about 87,000 TCRs per sample was observed, with a range of 23,224 to 690,600. The Decombinator software suite was used to annotate the V, J and CDR3 of the TCR reads. To make PS versus PT1 abundance plots, every sample was subsampled to the same number of TCRs (28,000). Expanded TCRs were defined as absent before sensitization and observed at least eight times at the 2-week time point. TCRdb trimmed public reads at Q25 via fastp, called clones via MiXCR and kept in-frame beta chains. Every CDR3 protein is listed once, alongside the most common genes and DNA of its rows. Here the V and J calls rest on TCRdb's processing, not on the authors' analysis. The sample profile shows 30,000 to 40,000 distinct CDR3 sequences; around 12% of them were found once. Together, the top ten hold roughly 2% of the sample.

This clonotype was obtained from a woman aged 40-49 years with alopecia areata. Some clones in this sample may be carry-over from other donors' samples. The chain is made from TRBV7-2 and TRBJ2-5; the central 8 bases match TRBD2. Sequencing used whole blood, obtained in connection with sensitization to the hapten diphenylcyclopropenone (DPC). The CDR3 protein sequence reads: CASSPAGVQETQYF. The nucleotide sequence is given as TGTGCCAGCAGCCCAGCGGGGGTTCAAGAGACCCAGTACTTC. The full variable domain, completed from the reference TRBV7-2 and TRBJ2-5 proteins outside the CDR3, reads GAGVSQSPSNKVTEKGKDVELRCDPISGHTALYWYRQSLGQGLEFLIYFQGNSAPDKSGLPSDRFSAERTGGSVSTLTIQRTQQEDSAVYLCASSPAGVQETQYFGPGTRLLVL.